This TCR beta chain comes out of a study of blood T cell repertoires in COVID-19. Across the study: PBMCs, B-cell-depleted T cells, or T cells were the source of the cDNA or gDNA that made up the material.

TCRdb keeps only in-frame clones here, not all; method: immunoSEQ multiplex PCR. Of 250,000 or so clones in the sample, around 82% are singletons; the top ten hold around 3.7%. Germline CDR1 SGHKS, CDR2 YYEKEE (reference sequence). J lost 6 bases, V lost 4 bases, and 10 bases had no gene match. This CDR3 contains 15 residues. Grouping used clinical history reported by participants in a survey and questionnaire. Two negative PCRs, clearance, or symptom resolution characterized the recovered Cohort 3 donors. V usage is TRBV5-5 and J usage is TRBJ1-3; 7 bases match TRBD1. The sequenced sample consisted of PBMCs or T cells enriched from blood (not recorded which). This TCR was sampled from a man aged 50 to 59 who had recovered from COVID-19. In DNA, the CDR3 is TGTGCCAGCAGCATCGACAGGGCTCGGGAAAACACCATATATTTT. It yields the protein CASSIDRARENTIYF.